This T cell receptor beta chain was recorded in a study of T-cell memory formation after mild COVID-19. Study-wide points: For second-wave clones that peaked at day 37, SARS-CoV-2 specificity went unverified.

Comment on this clonotype: What it binds is not known.

CDR3 size: 16 residues. Trimming shortened V by 5 bases and J by 4 bases, and 20 bases separated the two germline ends. Germline-derived CDR1 and CDR2 are SGHTA and FQGNSA. Sample barcodes and UMIs were carried by the TCR alpha and TCR beta cDNA libraries that 5'RACE generated with constant-segment primers. TCRdb ran MiXCR on the 5' RACE reads and lists one entry per CDR3 protein. The sample shows some 320,000 distinct CDR3 sequences, about a sixth of them seen only once. Sequenced material: PBMCs or a T cell subset sorted from them (not recorded which). This clonotype was obtained from a man between 18 and 35 years old who had mild COVID-19 (a few samples of this study predate the infection). Cell type and time point are not known. The chain employs TRBV7-2 and TRBJ2-5; D not resolved. CDR3 bases: TGTGCCAGCAGCCCAGCCCGGTCGGTTTTGGGAGAGACCCAGTACTTC. It yields the protein CASSPARSVLGETQYF.